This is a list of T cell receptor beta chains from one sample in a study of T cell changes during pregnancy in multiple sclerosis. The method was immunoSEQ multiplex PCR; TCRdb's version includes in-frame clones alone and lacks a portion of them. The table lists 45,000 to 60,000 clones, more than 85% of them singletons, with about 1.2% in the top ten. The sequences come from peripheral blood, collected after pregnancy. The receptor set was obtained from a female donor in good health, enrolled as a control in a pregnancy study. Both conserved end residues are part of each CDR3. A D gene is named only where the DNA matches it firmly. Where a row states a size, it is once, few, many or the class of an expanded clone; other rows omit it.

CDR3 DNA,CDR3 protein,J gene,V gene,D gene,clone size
TGCGCCAGCAGCTTGTTCCCGGCTGAGGGATCAGATACGCAGTATTTT,CASSLFPAEGSDTQYF,TRBJ2-3,TRBV5-1,NA,NA
TGTGCCAGCTCACCTAGTCGAACCCAAGAGACCCAGTACTTC,CASSPSRTQETQYF,TRBJ2-5,TRBV18,NA,NA
TGTGCCAGCAGCAAAGTAGCTAGCGGGGGGCGGAGGGCTGATGAGCAGTTCTTC,CASSKVASGGRRADEQFF,TRBJ2-1,TRBV21-1,NA,NA
TGTGCCAGCAGCCGACAGGGGTCACCCCTCCACTTT,CASSRQGSPLHF,TRBJ1-6,TRBV7-9,TRBD1,few
TGTGCCAGCAGTTACGGCCTCGGGACAGGTTGTGCTGAAGCTTTCTTT,CASSYGLGTGCAEAFF,TRBJ1-1,TRBV6-5,TRBD1,NA
TGTGCCAGCAGCAAAGTCGAGCGGGGGTGGGCAGATACGCAGTATTTT,CASSKVERGWADTQYF,TRBJ2-3,TRBV21-1,NA,NA
TGTGCCAGCAGGACGGGTAACTATGGCTACACCTTC,CASRTGNYGYTF,TRBJ1-2,TRBV28,NA,NA
TGCGCCAGCAGCGATGAACAGGGGGCAGCGAACACTGAAGCTTTCTTT,CASSDEQGAANTEAFF,TRBJ1-1,TRBV5-1,TRBD1,once
TGTGCCAGCAGACCCAGGGAGGGACCCCACTACGAGCAGTACTTC,CASRPREGPHYEQYF,TRBJ2-7,TRBV6-5,TRBD2,NA
TGTGCCAGCAGCTTATACCAGGCAGTCACTGAAGCTTTCTTT,CASSLYQAVTEAFF,TRBJ1-1,TRBV7-8,NA,NA
TGTGCCAGCAGCTTAACTGGTCGGGGCGGGGGCACAGATACGCAGTATTTT,CASSLTGRGGGTDTQYF,TRBJ2-3,TRBV11-2,NA,NA
TGTGCCAGCAGCCCGGACAGGGGAAATTCACCCCTCCACTTT,CASSPDRGNSPLHF,TRBJ1-6,TRBV7-8,TRBD1,NA
TGCGCCAGCAGCTCCGGACAGAATAGGTCACCCCTCCACTTT,CASSSGQNRSPLHF,TRBJ1-6,TRBV5-1,NA,NA
TGTGCCAGCAGTTTGCCGGGACAGAAAAAGGAAAAACTGTTTTTT,CASSLPGQKKEKLFF,TRBJ1-4,TRBV28,TRBD1,NA
TGTGCCAGCAGTAGAATAGCGGGGGGCACGAATACGCAGTATTTT,CASSRIAGGTNTQYF,TRBJ2-3,TRBV5-6,TRBD2,once
TGTGCCAGCAGCGCCCGACTAGCGGCCACAAACTACGAGCAGTACTTC,CASSARLAATNYEQYF,TRBJ2-7,TRBV9,TRBD2,NA
TGTGCCACCAGCCTGGGACAGGATCAGCCCCAGCATTTT,CATSLGQDQPQHF,TRBJ1-5,TRBV6-1,TRBD1,NA
TGCGCCAGCAGAGTGGGACTAGCGAACACCGGGGAGCTGTTTTTT,CASRVGLANTGELFF,TRBJ2-2,TRBV5-1,TRBD2,NA
TGTGCCAGCTCACGGGTACAGGGTTACACCGGGGAGCTGTTTTTT,CASSRVQGYTGELFF,TRBJ2-2,TRBV18,NA,NA
TGTGCCAGCAGTCAAATAGGGAGACTATCGCCAGATACGCAGTATTTT,CASSQIGRLSPDTQYF,TRBJ2-3,TRBV5-4,NA,once
TGTGCCTGGGGGACAGGGGGCGGCCAGAATCAGCCCCAGCATTTT,CAWGTGGGQNQPQHF,TRBJ1-5,TRBV30,TRBD1,NA
TGTGCCAGTAGTACCGGACAGGGTCATGGCTACACCTTC,CASSTGQGHGYTF,TRBJ1-2,TRBV19,TRBD1,NA
TGCGCCAGCAGCTTAGAGGTATCGGAAGGTGGGGCCAACGTCCTGACTTTC,CASSLEVSEGGANVLTF,TRBJ2-6,TRBV5-1,NA,NA
TGTGCCAGCAGTCGCAGGGAGGGCAATGAGCAGTTCTTC,CASSRREGNEQFF,TRBJ2-1,TRBV2,TRBD2,NA
TGTGCCGGCCAACCCGGGACAGCTGGAAACACCATATATTTT,CAGQPGTAGNTIYF,TRBJ1-3,TRBV2,TRBD1,NA
TGCAGTGCTAACAGGGGGCCTGGCTACACCTTC,CSANRGPGYTF,TRBJ1-2,TRBV20-1,TRBD1,NA
TGTGCCACCAGCCCAATAGGGGGGGCTATGCGAATTGCAAGTCAGCCCCAGCATTTT,CATSPIGGAMRIASQPQHF,TRBJ1-5,TRBV15,NA,few
TGTGCCAGCAGTTGGTCGGGGTACCAAGAGACCCAGTACTTC,CASSWSGYQETQYF,TRBJ2-5,TRBV6-5,NA,NA
TGTGCCATCAGTGAGTCCGGGACAGGGGCCTCCTACGAGCAGTACTTC,CAISESGTGASYEQYF,TRBJ2-7,TRBV10-3,TRBD1,once
TGTGCCAGTAGTATTCGGGGAGGCGGACAGCCCCAGCATTTT,CASSIRGGGQPQHF,TRBJ1-5,TRBV19,NA,NA
TGTGCCAGCGCGCGGTTCGGGGGGCGGGATACGCAGTATTTT,CASARFGGRDTQYF,TRBJ2-3,TRBV11-2,NA,NA
TGTGCCAGCAGTGAAGCCAGCCGGGGGAGGGGTGGCTACACCTTC,CASSEASRGRGGYTF,TRBJ1-2,TRBV2,NA,NA
TGTGCCAGCAGCTTTTCCATTAACTATGGCTACACCTTC,CASSFSINYGYTF,TRBJ1-2,TRBV7-2,NA,few
TGTGCCAGTAGTATTTCAGGGATGGGCTACACCTTC,CASSISGMGYTF,TRBJ1-2,TRBV19,NA,NA
TGCAGCGTTGAAAGGCGGGGTACTGGAAACACCATATATTTT,CSVERRGTGNTIYF,TRBJ1-3,TRBV29-1,NA,NA
TGTGCCAGTAGTATAGATGGGGCGGGAAAAGCGCAGTATTTT,CASSIDGAGKAQYF,TRBJ2-3,TRBV19,NA,NA
TGTGCCAGCAGTGACCCCCTGGGGGGGTGGAACACTGAAGCTTTCTTT,CASSDPLGGWNTEAFF,TRBJ1-1,TRBV6-1,NA,NA
TGTGCCAGCGGGTCAGGGGGGAACCAGCCCCAGCATTTT,CASGSGGNQPQHF,TRBJ1-5,TRBV7-9,TRBD1,NA
TGTGCCAGCAGGATAGTAAGCCTTGAGAGGCCCTATAGCAATCAGCCCCAGCATTTT,CASRIVSLERPYSNQPQHF,TRBJ1-5,TRBV27,NA,NA
TGCAGTGCTAGACAGATTTACGAGCAGTACTTC,CSARQIYEQYF,TRBJ2-7,TRBV20-1,NA,NA